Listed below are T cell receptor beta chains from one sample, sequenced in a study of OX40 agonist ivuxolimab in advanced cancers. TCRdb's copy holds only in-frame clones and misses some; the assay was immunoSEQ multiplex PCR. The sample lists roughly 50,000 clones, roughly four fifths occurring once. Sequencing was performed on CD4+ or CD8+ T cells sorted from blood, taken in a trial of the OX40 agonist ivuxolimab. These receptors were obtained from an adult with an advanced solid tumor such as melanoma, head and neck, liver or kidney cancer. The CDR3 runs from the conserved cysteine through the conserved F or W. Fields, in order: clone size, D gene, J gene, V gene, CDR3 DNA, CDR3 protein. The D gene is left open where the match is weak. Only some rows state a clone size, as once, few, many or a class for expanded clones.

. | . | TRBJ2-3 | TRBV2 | TGTGCCAGCAGTCTTACAGGAACAGATACGCAGTATTTT | CASSLTGTDTQYF
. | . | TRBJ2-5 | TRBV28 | TGTGCCAGCAGTTTGATCACCCAAGAGACCCAGTACTTC | CASSLITQETQYF
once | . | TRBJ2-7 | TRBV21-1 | TGTGCCAGCAAACCCCGATTTCGGGAGCACTCCTACGAGCAGTACTTC | CASKPRFREHSYEQYF
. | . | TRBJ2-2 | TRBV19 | TGTGCCAGTAGTATCAGTGCAGGGTCAAACACCGGGGAGCTGTTTTTT | CASSISAGSNTGELFF
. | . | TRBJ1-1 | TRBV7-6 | TGTGCCAGCAGCCGGAGGAGAACTGAAGCTTTCTTT | CASSRRRTEAFF
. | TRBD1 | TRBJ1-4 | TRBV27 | TGTGCCGGCAGTCTACAGGGGCGAGGGGTGAATGAAAAACTGTTTTTT | CAGSLQGRGVNEKLFF
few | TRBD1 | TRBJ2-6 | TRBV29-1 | TGCAGCGCCCAGGGACAGGGGGTACCTGGGGCCAACGTCCTGACTTTC | CSAQGQGVPGANVLTF
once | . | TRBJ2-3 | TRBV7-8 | TGTGCCAGCAGCTTAAGGGGAGGTCGGGGGGCCGCCGCGGATACGCAGTATTTT | CASSLRGGRGAAADTQYF
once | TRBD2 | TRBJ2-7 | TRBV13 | TGTGCCAGCAGCCTTAGCGGGAGGGATTCCTACGAGCAGTACTTC | CASSLSGRDSYEQYF
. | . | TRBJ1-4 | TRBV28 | TGTGCCAGCAGTCCTCAGGACCTCGATGAAAAACTGTTTTTT | CASSPQDLDEKLFF
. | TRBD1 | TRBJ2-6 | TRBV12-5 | TGTGCTAGTGGTTTGCGGACAGGGAAAGAGGGGGCTGGGGCCAACGTCCTGACTTTC | CASGLRTGKEGAGANVLTF
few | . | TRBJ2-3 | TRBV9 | TGTGCCAGCAGCGCGACGGACAGCACAGATACGCAGTATTTT | CASSATDSTDTQYF
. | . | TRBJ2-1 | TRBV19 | TGTGCCAGTAGTATGAGTCGGGGATTGAATGAGCAGTTCTTC | CASSMSRGLNEQFF
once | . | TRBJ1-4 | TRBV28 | TGTGCCAGCAGCCGGGAGGGAAAACTGTTTTTT | CASSREGKLFF
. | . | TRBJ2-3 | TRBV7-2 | TGTGCCAGCAGCCTCCCCCGAACAGATACGCAGTATTTT | CASSLPRTDTQYF
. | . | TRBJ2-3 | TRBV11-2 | TGTGCCAGCAGCCCAACCGTAGCGAGTTACACAGATACGCAGTATTTT | CASSPTVASYTDTQYF
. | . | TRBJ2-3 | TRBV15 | TGTGCCACCAGCTATCCCCCGGGAACGAATACGCAGTATTTT | CATSYPPGTNTQYF
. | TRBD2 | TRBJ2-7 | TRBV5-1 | TGCGCCAGCAGCCATCTCGAGGGAGGGGTTAGCGAGCAGTACTTC | CASSHLEGGVSEQYF
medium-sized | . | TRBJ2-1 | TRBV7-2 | TGTGCCAGCGGTTTCAGGGGATACAATGAGCAGTTCTTC | CASGFRGYNEQFF
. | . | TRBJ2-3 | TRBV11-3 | TGTGCCAGCAGCTTAGAGGGCACAGATACGCAGTATTTT | CASSLEGTDTQYF
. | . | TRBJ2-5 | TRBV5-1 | TGCGCCAGCAGACCCCAGTGGGGACCCCAAGAGACCCAGTACTTC | CASRPQWGPQETQYF
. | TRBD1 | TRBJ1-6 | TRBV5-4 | TGTGCCAGCAGCCCGACAGGGCCAAATTCACCCCTCCACTTT | CASSPTGPNSPLHF
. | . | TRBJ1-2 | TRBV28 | TGTGCCAGCAGTTTCAATACGGCATCCTATGGCTACACCTTC | CASSFNTASYGYTF
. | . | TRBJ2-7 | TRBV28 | TGTGCCAGCAGTTTAGGGCCCTCGTACTTC | CASSLGPSYF
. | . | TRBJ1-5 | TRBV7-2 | TGTGCCAGCAGCCCCTGGGGGCGCGGCAATCAGCCCCAGCATTTT | CASSPWGRGNQPQHF
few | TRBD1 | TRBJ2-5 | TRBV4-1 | TGCGCCAGCAGCTCCCTCTTTAAACGGGACAGGGGCCAAGAGACCCAGTACTTC | CASSSLFKRDRGQETQYF
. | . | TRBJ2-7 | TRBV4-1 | TGCGCCAGCAGCCAAGATATAGGGACGAGCTACGAGCAGTACTTC | CASSQDIGTSYEQYF
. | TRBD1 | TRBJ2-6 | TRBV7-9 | TGTGCCAGCACCCTACCGGGACAGTACTCTGGGGCCAACGTCCTGACTTTC | CASTLPGQYSGANVLTF
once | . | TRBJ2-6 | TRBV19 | TGTGCCAGTAGTATAGAAGTATCGGGAGCTGGGGCCAACGTCCTGACTTTC | CASSIEVSGAGANVLTF
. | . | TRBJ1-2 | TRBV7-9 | TGTGCCAGCAGCTTAGACGGAGGCCTTAAGGCCTTC | CASSLDGGLKAF
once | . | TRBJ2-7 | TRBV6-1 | TGTGCCAGCAGTCAGAGCAGTCTAGAATACGAGCAGTACTTC | CASSQSSLEYEQYF
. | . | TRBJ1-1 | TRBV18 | TGTGCCAGCTCACCAGGTCAGGCCTTGAACACTGAAGCTTTCTTT | CASSPGQALNTEAFF
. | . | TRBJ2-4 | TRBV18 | TGTGCCAGCTCGTCTCTTTTCCGGGACGCAGCCAAAAACATTCAGTACTTC | CASSSLFRDAAKNIQYF
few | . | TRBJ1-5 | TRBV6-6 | TGTGCCAGCAGTTACGGGAGAGGCTTGGGGCAGCCCCAGCATTTT | CASSYGRGLGQPQHF
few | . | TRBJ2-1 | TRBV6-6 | TGTGCCAGCAGTAGACAGGAGCATGAGCAGTTCTTC | CASSRQEHEQFF
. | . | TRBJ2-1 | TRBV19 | TGTGCCAGTAGTATTGGGTCGGGATGGTCCTACAATGAGCAGTTCTTC | CASSIGSGWSYNEQFF
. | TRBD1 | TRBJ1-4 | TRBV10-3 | TGTGCCATCAGTGACCAAGGGGGCGTGGATGAAAAACTGTTTTTT | CAISDQGGVDEKLFF
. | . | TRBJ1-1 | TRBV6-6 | TGTGCCAGCAGCCTCCAGGGGAACACTGAAGCTTTCTTT | CASSLQGNTEAFF
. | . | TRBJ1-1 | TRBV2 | TGTGCCAGCAGTCGACAGATCGGGGACACTGAAGCTTTCTTT | CASSRQIGDTEAFF
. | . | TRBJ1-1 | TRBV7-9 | TGTGCCAGCAGCTTAGCCTCTTGGGACACTGAAGCTTTCTTT | CASSLASWDTEAFF
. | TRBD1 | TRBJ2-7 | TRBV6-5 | TGTGCCAGCAGATCCGGGACAGGGACCTACGAGCAGTACTTC | CASRSGTGTYEQYF
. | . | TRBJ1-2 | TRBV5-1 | TGCGCCAGCAGCTTGAGTGTATCGATTGGCTACACCTTC | CASSLSVSIGYTF
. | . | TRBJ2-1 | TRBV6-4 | TGTGCCAGCAGCCCCCTTGGGGGCTCCTACAATGAGCAGTTCTTC | CASSPLGGSYNEQFF
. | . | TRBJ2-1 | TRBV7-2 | TGTGCCAGCAGCTTAGCGCTAAACAATGAGCAGTTCTTC | CASSLALNNEQFF
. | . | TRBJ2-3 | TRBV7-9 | TGTGCCAGCAGCTTATCGGTCACAGATACGCAGTATTTT | CASSLSVTDTQYF
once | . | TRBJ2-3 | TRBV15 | TGTGCCACCAGCAGAGAGATGACGATAACAGATACGCAGTATTTT | CATSREMTITDTQYF
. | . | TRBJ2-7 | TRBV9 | TGTGCCAGCAGCGTAGGAATAGCGGCAAACGGCGAGCAGTACTTC | CASSVGIAANGEQYF
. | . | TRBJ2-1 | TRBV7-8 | TGTGCCAGCAGCTTAGTGTCCAGGAATGCCGGTGAGCAGTTCTTC | CASSLVSRNAGEQFF
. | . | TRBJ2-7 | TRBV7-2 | TGTGCCAGCAGCCTAGGACACGAGTCCTACGAGCAGTACTTC | CASSLGHESYEQYF
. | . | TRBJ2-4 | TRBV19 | TGTGCCAGTAGCATCAGGGACCCTATCAAAAACATTCAGTACTTC | CASSIRDPIKNIQYF
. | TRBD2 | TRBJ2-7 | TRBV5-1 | TGCGCCAGCAGCTGGGGACTAGCGGGAAATGGCGAGCAGTACTTC | CASSWGLAGNGEQYF
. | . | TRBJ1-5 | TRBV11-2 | TGTGCCAGCAGCTTAGAAAGGGTCCAGCCCCAGCATTTT | CASSLERVQPQHF
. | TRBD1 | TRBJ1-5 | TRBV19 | TGTGCCAGTAGTATAGTCGACAGGGGCAATCAGCCCCAGCATTTT | CASSIVDRGNQPQHF
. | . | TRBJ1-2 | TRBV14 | TGTGCCAGCAGCAGACAGATTAACTATGGCTACACCTTC | CASSRQINYGYTF
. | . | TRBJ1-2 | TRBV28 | TGTGCCAGCATGAGGTTCGGCTATGGCTACACCTTC | CASMRFGYGYTF
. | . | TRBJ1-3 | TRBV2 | TGTGCCAGCCGGCCGGGACAAGGAGCCGGAAACACCATATATTTT | CASRPGQGAGNTIYF